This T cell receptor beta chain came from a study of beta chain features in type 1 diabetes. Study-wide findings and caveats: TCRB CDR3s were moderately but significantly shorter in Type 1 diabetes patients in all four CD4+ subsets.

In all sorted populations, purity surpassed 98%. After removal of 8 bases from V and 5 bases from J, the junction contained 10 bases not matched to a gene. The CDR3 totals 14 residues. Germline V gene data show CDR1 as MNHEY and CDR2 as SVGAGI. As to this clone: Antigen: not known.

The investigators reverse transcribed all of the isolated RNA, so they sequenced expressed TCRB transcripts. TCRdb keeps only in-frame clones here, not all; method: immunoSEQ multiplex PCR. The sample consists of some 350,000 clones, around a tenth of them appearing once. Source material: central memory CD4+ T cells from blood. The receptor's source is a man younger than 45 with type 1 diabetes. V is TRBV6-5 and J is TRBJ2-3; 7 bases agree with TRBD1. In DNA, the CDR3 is TGTGCCAGCCGGGCAGGGGGTGGGAAAGATACGCAGTATTTT. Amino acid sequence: CASRAGGGKDTQYF.